Presented here are 15 T cell receptor beta chains from one specimen sequenced in a study of blood T cells in healthy people across ages. Next came a second PCR, run for about 6 to 12 cycles, which used a sample-barcoded 5' primer along with a J-beta primer mix. TCRdb reprocessed the 5' RACE reads via MiXCR and lists one record per CDR3 protein. The table has 600,000 to 1,000,000 distinct CDR3 sequences, 55% to 70% seen once. Source material: blood. These receptors came from a man aged 25-45 years in good health.

The chain recombines TRBV7-9 with TRBJ2-7; a possible D gene is TRBD2 (5 bases). From germline, CDR1 is SEHNR and CDR2 FQNEAQ (reference sequence). The CDR3 extends over 14 amino acids. V dropped 5 bases and J dropped 4 bases, with 15 bases sitting between them. CDR3 residues: CASSPAGLIYEQYF. The CDR3 DNA is TGTGCCAGCAGCCCGGCGGGTCTAATATACGAGCAGTACTTC.

V and J are TRBV7-2 and TRBJ2-7, with D uncertain. The CDR3 loop spans 13 amino acids. V was shortened by 3 bases and J by 3 bases, with 9 bases between the two germline ends. Germline values: CDR1 SGHTA, CDR2 FQGNSA. In nucleotides, the CDR3 is TGTGCCAGCAGCTTGGGCACCTTCTACGAGCAGTACTTC. Translating gives CASSLGTFYEQYF.

The V gene is TRBV27, the J gene TRBJ2-7; no firm D call. The CDR3 consists of 14 residues. Deletions cut 0 bases from V and 4 bases from J, with 10 bases between. CDR1 is MNHEY, CDR2 SMNVEV, per germline (reference sequence). The CDR3 reads CASSLSSGKYEQYF. The CDR3 nucleotides read TGTGCCAGCAGTTTATCCTCTGGGAAGTACGAGCAGTACTTC.

This chain connects TRBV9 to TRBJ2-1; a possible D gene is TRBD2 (6 bases). V shed 3 bases and J shed 8 bases, with 27 bases lying between them. CDR3 length: 18 residues. The germline CDR1 and CDR2 sequences are SGDLS and YYNGEE. The CDR3 sequence: CASSARGTGTPGVDEQFF. The CDR3 bases are TGTGCCAGCAGCGCGAGAGGGACCGGGACCCCGGGGGTCGATGAGCAGTTCTTC.

The genes are TRBV4-3 and TRBJ2-7, with D tentatively TRBD2 (6 bases). Between the trimmed V and J ends, which lost 0 bases and 3 bases, there was a span of 15 bases. The CDR3 has 16 amino acids. Germline loops: CDR1 LGHNA, CDR2 YSLEER. The CDR3 sequence: CASSQDWSSEIYEQYF. The CDR3 nucleotides read TGCGCCAGCAGCCAAGATTGGTCTAGCGAGATCTACGAGCAGTACTTC.

This chain connects TRBV7-2 to TRBJ2-3; D unresolved. Looked up from germline, CDR1 is SGHTA and CDR2 is FQGNSA. The CDR3 consists of 19 residues. V was pared by 5 bases and J by 7 bases, with 31 bases between. Here the CDR3 DNA reads TGTGCCAGCAGCCCACGGGCCCCGGCTAGTGGGCTGGGGAAGCATACGCAGTATTTT. The encoded protein is CASSPRAPASGLGKHTQYF.

V usage is TRBV5-1 and J usage is TRBJ2-1; 7 nucleotides line up with TRBD1. The germline gives CDR1 SGHRS, CDR2 YFSETQ. The CDR3 covers 14 residues. J was trimmed by 9 bases and V by 0 bases; bases with no gene match: 6. The CDR3 here is CASSLERGPREQFF. The DNA for the CDR3 is TGCGCCAGCAGCTTGGAAAGGGGGCCTCGTGAGCAGTTCTTC.

The sample holds a few counts of this clonotype. V usage is TRBV2 and J usage is TRBJ2-6; D is ambiguous. This CDR3 is 16 amino acids long. The germline gives CDR1 SNHLY, CDR2 FYNNEI. Deletions cut 5 bases from V and 1 base from J, with 12 bases between. In DNA form, the CDR3 reads TGTGCCAGCAGTTCCGAGATTCTATCTGGGGCCAACGTCCTGACTTTC. Amino acids: CASSSEILSGANVLTF. Combining the CDR3 with reference TRBV2 and TRBJ2-6 gives the whole variable domain EPEVTQTPSHQVTQMGQEVILRCVPISNHLYFYWYRQILGQKVEFLVSFYNNEISEKSEIFDDQFSVERPDGSNFTLKIRSTKLEDSAMYFCASSSEILSGANVLTFGAGSRLTVL.

The rearrangement uses TRBV20-1 and TRBJ1-1; D unclear. V was shortened by 4 bases and J by 3 bases, with 12 bases between the two germline ends. Per germline, CDR1 DFQATT and CDR2 SNEGSKA (reference sequence). CDR3 length: 13 amino acids. The CDR3 loop is CSAIPDRYTEAFF. In DNA form, the CDR3 reads TGCAGTGCTATCCCCGATAGGTACACTGAAGCTTTCTTT.

Only a few counts were recorded for this clonotype. V gene TRBV29-1 combines with J gene TRBJ2-3; D not resolved. Trimming took 2 bases from V and 1 from J, leaving 7 bases between them. Germline V gives CDR1 SQVTM, CDR2 ANQGSEA. The CDR3 has 13 amino acids. CDR3 protein: CSVETVGTDTQYF. Written as DNA, the CDR3 is TGCAGCGTTGAAACAGTGGGCACAGATACGCAGTATTTT.

This clonotype has a single count. The chain employs TRBV9 and TRBJ2-7, with 8 nucleotides matching TRBD2. Germline V gives CDR1 SGDLS, CDR2 YYNGEE. CDR3 size: 15 residues. The ends lost 0 bases at V and 10 bases at J; junction bases unmatched: 12. The CDR3, as DNA: TGTGCCAGCAGCGTAGGCGGGAGGCCAGCCGACACCCAGTACTTC. As protein: CASSVGGRPADTQYF.

V is TRBV7-9 and J is TRBJ1-1, with D possibly TRBD1 on 5 matching bases. From germline, CDR1 is SEHNR and CDR2 FQNEAQ (reference sequence). CDR3 length: 16 amino acids. V was pared by 5 bases and J by 3 bases, with 19 bases between. The CDR3 DNA follows: TGTGCCAGCAGCCCAAGTACCCGGGGCGCCGACACTGAAGCTTTCTTT. Protein sequence: CASSPSTRGADTEAFF.

The rearrangement links TRBV5-5 to TRBJ1-5; D unresolved. The CDR3 covers 15 residues. Deletions cut 1 base from V and 2 bases from J, with 10 bases between. Germline loops: CDR1 SGHKS, CDR2 YYEKEE (reference sequence). The CDR3 DNA follows: TGTGCCAGCAGCTTGTTCGGCCAAGGCAATCAGCCCCAGCATTTT. Amino acids: CASSLFGQGNQPQHF.

This chain joins TRBV7-9 and TRBJ2-1, with D tentatively TRBD2 (6 bases). The germline V gene has CDR1 SEHNR and CDR2 FQNEAQ (reference sequence). V was cut by 5 bases and J by 2 bases, with 19 bases left in between. The CDR3 runs to 17 residues. CDR3 nucleotide sequence: TGTGCCAGCAGCCTAGAAGTTATGGGACTCCCCTACAATGAGCAGTTCTTC. Its protein product is CASSLEVMGLPYNEQFF.

This clonotype was detected only once. The V and J genes are TRBV7-8 and TRBJ2-1; D is ambiguous. The J call could be wrong; TRBJ2-7 is a better fit for the DNA end. This CDR3 is built from 12 residues. Germline V CDR1 and CDR2: SGHVS, FQNEAQ. CDR3 sequence (DNA): TGTGCCAGCAGCACCTTGCCGGATGAGCAGTACTTC. Protein sequence: CASSTLPDEQYF.